Presented here are 10 T cell receptor beta chains from one specimen sequenced in a study of early T cells in non-severe SARS-CoV-2 infection (dated by TCRdb to the early 2020s). Libraries were made using 5' RACE. This sample was sequenced with a NextSeq 500. The public reads were reprocessed in TCRdb via fastp at Q25 and MiXCR, keeping in-frame beta chains. Rows merge per CDR3 protein into single entries with the most common DNA and genes. The sample table contains over 85,000 distinct CDR3 sequences; only one count was recorded for approximately 15% of them. Roughly 1.2% of the sample is taken by the ten largest. The sample comprised whole blood. These receptors came from an adult who was a healthcare worker with PCR-confirmed SARS-CoV-2 infection or an uninfected control (not recorded which).

This rearrangement joins TRBV5-5 to TRBJ1-4; D gene ambiguous. Trimming took 0 bases from V and 0 from J, leaving 6 bases between them. Germline loops: CDR1 SGHKS, CDR2 YYEKEE (reference sequence). The CDR3 extends over 15 amino acids. CDR3 protein: CASSLDGSTNEKLFF. The DNA of the CDR3 is TGTGCCAGCAGCTTGGACGGGTCAACTAATGAAAAACTGTTTTTT.

The V gene is TRBV27, the J gene TRBJ2-7, with D perhaps TRBD1 (6 bases). CDR3 length: 14 amino acids. CDR1 is MNHEY and CDR2 is SMNVEV in the germline V gene (reference sequence). V lost 2 bases, J lost 9 bases, and 17 bases lay in between. CDR3 sequence: CASSLTGWGRGQYF. The CDR3 DNA follows: TGTGCCAGCAGTTTAACAGGGTGGGGACGGGGGCAGTACTTC.

This clonotype was observed at least ten times. The rearrangement joins TRBV10-3 to TRBJ1-1; D is uncertain. Germline values: CDR1 ENHRY, CDR2 SYGVKD. The CDR3 is made up of 13 amino acids. V was clipped by 4 bases and J by 2 bases, with 8 bases between them. In DNA form, the CDR3 reads TGTGCCATCAGTGCTGACCGCAACACTGAAGCTTTCTTT. This codes for CAISADRNTEAFF.

This clonotype was recorded a few times. The chain links TRBV28 to TRBJ1-1, with a possible D match to TRBD1 (5 bases). The CDR3 is 12 residues long. CDR1 MDHEN and CDR2 SYDVKM come from the germline V gene. With 9 bases removed from V and 0 bases from J, the gap between germline ends came to 8 bases. CDR3 DNA sequence: TGTGCCAGTTCACAGGTGAACACTGAAGCTTTCTTT. It specifies CASSQVNTEAFF.

This clonotype showed up just a few times. This chain connects TRBV13 to TRBJ2-2; D could derive from TRBD1 or TRBD2 (5 bases each). Per the germline V gene, CDR1 is PRHDT and CDR2 is FYEKMQ (reference sequence). CDR3 length: 15 amino acids. V lost 3 bases, J lost 3 bases, and 11 bases lay in between. The CDR3 protein is CASSFRGADTGELFF. The CDR3 DNA reads TGTGCCAGCAGCTTTCGAGGGGCGGACACCGGGGAGCTGTTTTTT.

This chain connects TRBV4-3 to TRBJ2-7; 7 bases match TRBD1. This CDR3 has 15 residues. V was pared by 1 base and J by 1 base, with 4 bases of the junction left unmatched. Germline-derived CDR1 and CDR2 are LGHNA and YSLEER. CDR3 bases: TGCGCCAGCAGCCAAGTTCCAGGGGGATCCTACGAGCAGTACTTC. Translating it yields CASSQVPGGSYEQYF.

This clonotype occurred many times. The V call is TRBV12-3 or TRBV12-4, the J call TRBJ2-1; D possibly corresponds to TRBD2 (6 bases). The CDR3 is made up of 15 amino acids. V lost 7 bases and J 3 bases, leaving 16 bases between the germline ends. The CDR3 loop is CASNQGGGLYNEQFF. Here the CDR3 DNA reads TGTGCCAGCAATCAGGGAGGAGGGCTCTACAATGAGCAGTTCTTC.

This rearrangement joins TRBV2 to TRBJ1-5, with D unclear. Germline-derived CDR1 and CDR2 are SNHLY and FYNNEI. The V gene lost 7 bases and the J gene lost 0 bases, with 10 bases spanning the gap. CDR3 length: 14 residues. The CDR3 here is CASTVLFSNQPQHF. For the CDR3, the DNA is TGTGCCAGCACGGTCCTTTTTAGCAATCAGCCCCAGCATTTT.

At least ten counts were recorded for this clonotype. The gene calls are TRBV20-1 and TRBJ2-4; a possible D gene is TRBD2 (5 bases). V was pared by 1 base and J by 3 bases, with 13 bases between. This CDR3 spans 15 amino acids. CDR1 and CDR2 (germline): DFQATT, SNEGSKA (reference sequence). The CDR3 DNA sequence: TGCAGTGCTAGAGCTGGGGTTCGGGGCAAAAACATTCAGTACTTC. It translates to CSARAGVRGKNIQYF.

This rearrangement joins TRBV29-1 to TRBJ2-3, with TRBD2 identical over 11 bases. The CDR3 covers 16 residues. CDR1 and CDR2 from the germline V gene are SQVTM and ANQGSEA. After removal of 3 bases from V and 5 bases from J, the junction contained 10 bases not matched to a gene. CDR3 DNA sequence: TGCAGCGTTGACGGTATACTAGCGGGAGAGGTAGATACGCAGTATTTT. Its protein is CSVDGILAGEVDTQYF.